This note documents a single TCR beta chain sequence. The antigen is not known. Here immunoSEQ multiplex PCR was the method, and the copy in TCRdb shows in-frame clones only, minus some. The data hold 200,000 or so clones, with 85% to 95% observed a single time. CDR1 is SGHAT, CDR2 FQNNGV, per germline. The germline V and J ends were trimmed by 8 bases and 5 bases, with 25 bases remaining between them. This CDR3 is built from 16 residues. This entry is derived from a study of T cell responses to AZD1222 COVID-19 vaccine. Broader study findings: Among spike-specific TCRs, nearly half reportedly target unmutated variant regions. Of the AZD1222 recipients, only five to seven were seropositive at baseline.

The J gene is TRBJ2-7, the V gene TRBV11-2; D is perhaps TRBD2 (6 bases). This TCR derives from an adult in good health. The input for sequencing was peripheral blood, taken on day 0 of AZD1222 vaccination. CDR3 amino acids: CASARASGPGDHEQYF. In nucleotides, the CDR3 is TGTGCCAGCGCTAGGGCGTCCGGGCCGGGAGACCACGAGCAGTACTTC.